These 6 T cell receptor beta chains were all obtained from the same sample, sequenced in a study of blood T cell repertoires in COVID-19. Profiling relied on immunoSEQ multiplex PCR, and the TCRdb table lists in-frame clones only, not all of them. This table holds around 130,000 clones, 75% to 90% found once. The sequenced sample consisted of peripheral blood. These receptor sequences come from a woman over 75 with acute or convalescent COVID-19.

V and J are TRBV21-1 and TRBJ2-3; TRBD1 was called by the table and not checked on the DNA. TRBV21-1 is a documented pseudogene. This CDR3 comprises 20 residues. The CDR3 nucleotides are TGTGCCAGCAGCAAAGTCTGTAGGGGGCTGAGGCTCCCGGGCACAGATACGCAGTATTTT. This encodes CASSKVCRGLRLPGTDTQYF.

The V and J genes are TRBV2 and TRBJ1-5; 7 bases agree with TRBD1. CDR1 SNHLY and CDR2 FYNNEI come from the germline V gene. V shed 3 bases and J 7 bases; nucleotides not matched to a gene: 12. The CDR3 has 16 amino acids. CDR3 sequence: CASSDYLDRYIQPQHF. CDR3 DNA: TGTGCCAGCAGTGATTATCTGGACAGGTATATCCAGCCCCAGCATTTT.

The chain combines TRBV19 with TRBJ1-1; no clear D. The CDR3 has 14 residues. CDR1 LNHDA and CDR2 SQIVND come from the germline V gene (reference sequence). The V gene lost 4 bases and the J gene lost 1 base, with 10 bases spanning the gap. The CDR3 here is CASSRPAGNTEAFF. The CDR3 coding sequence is TGTGCCAGTAGTAGGCCGGCGGGGAACACTGAAGCTTTCTTT.

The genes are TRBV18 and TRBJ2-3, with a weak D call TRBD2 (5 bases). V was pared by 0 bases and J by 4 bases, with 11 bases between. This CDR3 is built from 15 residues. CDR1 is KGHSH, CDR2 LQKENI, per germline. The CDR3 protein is CASSPPVLAADTQYF. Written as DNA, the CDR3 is TGTGCCAGCTCACCACCGGTCCTAGCAGCAGATACGCAGTATTTT.

DNA for the CDR3: TGTGCCAGCAGTTACTTGTCGGAGCTCAATCAGCCCCAGCATTTT. It codes for CASSYLSELNQPQHF. The chain combines TRBV6-5 with TRBJ1-5; D is undetermined. The CDR3 length is 15 residues. V lost 1 base and J lost 3, with 10 bases in between. Germline loops: CDR1 MNHEY, CDR2 SVGAGI.

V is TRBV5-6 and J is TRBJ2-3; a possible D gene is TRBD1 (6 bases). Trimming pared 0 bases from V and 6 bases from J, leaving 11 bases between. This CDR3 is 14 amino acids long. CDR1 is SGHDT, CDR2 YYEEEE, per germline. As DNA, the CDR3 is TGTGCCAGCAGCTTGGTGGGGGCCGGGGATACGCAGTATTTT. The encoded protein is CASSLVGAGDTQYF.